This is a list of T cell receptor beta chains from one sample in a study of molecular identifiers for immune sequencing clone quantification. TCRdb called the PCR reads again in MiXCR, with one record for every CDR3 protein. This sample has about 640,000 distinct CDR3 sequences, with 20% found just once. Sequenced input: naive CD8+ T cells from blood, with Jurkat cell RNA spiked in. The receptors were gathered from a human donor in good health. Some libraries in this study had Jurkat cell RNA spiked in. The CDR3 runs from the conserved cysteine through the conserved F or W. D genes are given only for firm matches. For some rows the clone size is stated as once, few or many, or as a class when expanded; others skip it.

v_gene	j_gene	abundance	d_gene	CDR3aa	CDR3nt
TRBV7-9	TRBJ2-3	many	-	CASSAQKDTQYF	TGTGCCAGCAGCGCGCAGAAGGATACGCAGTATTTT
TRBV20-1	TRBJ2-7	many	-	CSATPGVPYEQYF	TGCAGTGCTACGCCAGGGGTACCCTACGAGCAGTACTTC
TRBV5-8	TRBJ2-7	-	-	CASSGPWGPVSHEQYF	TGTGCCAGCAGCGGTCCTTGGGGGCCAGTCTCCCACGAGCAGTACTTC
TRBV5-1	TRBJ2-7	many	TRBD1	CASSGRDRGYEQYF	TGCGCCAGCAGCGGCCGGGACAGGGGCTACGAGCAGTACTTC
TRBV27	TRBJ2-7	many	-	CASSPYRTYEQYF	TGTGCCAGCAGTCCGTACCGCACCTACGAGCAGTACTTC
TRBV21-1	TRBJ2-7	-	-	CASSKFGQGCFPPEQYF	TGTGCCAGCAGCAAGTTCGGACAGGGGTGCTTCCCCCCCGAGCAGTACTTC
TRBV20-1	TRBJ2-3	many	TRBD1	CSASLGTGLNLPTDTQYF	TGCAGTGCTAGTCTCGGGACAGGCTTGAACCTCCCCACAGATACGCAGTATTTT
TRBV4-1	TRBJ2-7	many	-	CASSQPGTYEQYF	TGCGCCAGCAGCCAACCAGGGACCTACGAGCAGTACTTC
TRBV7-9	TRBJ1-1	few	TRBD1	CASSADRAIRLNTEAFF	TGTGCCAGCAGCGCGGACAGGGCTATACGATTGAACACTGAAGCTTTCTTT
TRBV5-1	TRBJ2-7	many	TRBD1	CASSHGQGGPYEQYF	TGCGCCAGCAGCCACGGACAGGGGGGACCCTACGAGCAGTACTTC
TRBV7-9	TRBJ2-1	many	TRBD2	CASSLASGVYNEQFF	TGTGCCAGCAGCTTAGCTAGCGGGGTCTACAATGAGCAGTTCTTC
TRBV2	TRBJ2-5	few	TRBD1	CASSGVGGGETQYF	TGTGCCAGCAGCGGAGTAGGGGGCGGAGAGACCCAGTACTTC
TRBV9	TRBJ2-2	-	TRBD1	CASSTGTANTGELFF	TGTGCCAGCAGCACAGGGACAGCGAACACCGGGGAGCTGTTTTTT
TRBV2	TRBJ2-7	many	TRBD2	CASSENSPAGITYEQYF	TGTGCCAGCAGTGAAAACAGCCCAGCGGGGATAACCTACGAGCAGTACTTC
TRBV9	TRBJ2-1	-	-	CASSVLLDTDEQFF	TGTGCCAGCAGCGTCCTGTTGGACACCGATGAGCAGTTCTTC
TRBV10-3	TRBJ2-5	-	TRBD2	CATRHSGSIGETQYF	TGTGCCACCAGACATAGCGGGAGTATCGGGGAGACCCAGTACTTC
TRBV7-3	TRBJ2-5	many	TRBD2	CASSLRAGVQETQYF	TGTGCCAGCAGCTTACGAGCGGGAGTGCAAGAGACCCAGTACTTC
TRBV6-2/TRBV6-3	TRBJ2-4	many	-	CASTYNGLVLAKNIQYF	TGTGCCAGCACCTACAATGGGCTGGTGCTGGCCAAAAACATTCAGTACTTC
TRBV6-2/TRBV6-3	TRBJ1-4	few	-	CASSYWTKLFF	TGTGCCAGCAGTTACTGGACAAAACTGTTTTTT
TRBV27	TRBJ1-5	once	-	CASGFGGGSNQPQHF	TGTGCCAGCGGTTTCGGGGGAGGAAGCAATCAGCCCCAGCATTTT
TRBV19	TRBJ2-3	-	-	CASSGNPDTQYF	TGTGCCAGTAGTGGAAACCCAGATACGCAGTATTTT
TRBV20-1	TRBJ2-7	many	-	CSATYLTGEAVQYF	TGCAGTGCAACATACCTTACAGGGGAGGCCGTGCAGTACTTC
TRBV20-1	TRBJ1-2	many	-	CSARQGGPEYYYGYTF	TGCAGTGCTAGACAGGGCGGACCGGAGTACTACTATGGCTACACCTTC
TRBV11-2	TRBJ2-6	many	-	CASSLLGGPPGSGANVLTF	TGTGCCAGCAGCTTATTAGGGGGGCCCCCGGGCTCTGGGGCCAACGTCCTGACTTTC
TRBV4-3	TRBJ1-6	-	-	CASSQSLGSYNSPLHF	TGCGCCAGCAGCCAGAGTTTGGGCTCCTACAATTCACCCCTCCACTTT
TRBV15	TRBJ2-7	few	-	CATSRLWDGLAYEQYF	TGTGCCACCAGCAGGCTCTGGGACGGGCTTGCCTACGAGCAGTACTTC
TRBV7-6	TRBJ2-2	few	-	CASSPTPDGQGRTTGELFF	TGTGCCAGCAGCCCAACCCCGGACGGGCAGGGGCGGACCACCGGGGAGCTGTTTTTT
TRBV29-1	TRBJ1-1	-	-	CSAGGGIGTEAFF	TGCAGCGCCGGCGGGGGGATAGGCACTGAAGCTTTCTTT
TRBV6-1	TRBJ2-1	few	-	CASSEGRYNEQFF	TGTGCCAGCAGTGAAGGTCGATACAATGAGCAGTTCTTC
TRBV6-5	TRBJ1-2	many	TRBD1	CASSPARDSTNYGYTF	TGTGCCAGCAGCCCAGCACGGGACAGCACTAACTATGGCTACACCTTC
TRBV6-2/TRBV6-3	TRBJ2-7	many	-	CASSYSKHLGAYEQYF	TGTGCCAGCAGTTACTCGAAACATCTTGGGGCCTACGAGCAGTACTTC
TRBV3-1	TRBJ2-1	-	-	CASSQGGHEQFF	TGTGCCAGCAGCCAAGGGGGGCACGAGCAGTTCTTC
TRBV7-7	TRBJ2-2	many	-	CASSLRWQNTGELFF	TGTGCTAGCAGCTTGAGGTGGCAGAACACCGGGGAGCTGTTTTTT
TRBV20-1	TRBJ2-3	-	-	CSAGEPRGSPGMQYF	TGCAGTGCTGGGGAACCTCGCGGATCCCCAGGTATGCAGTATTTT
TRBV12-3/TRBV12-4	TRBJ1-2	-	-	CASTMGQDNYGYTF	TGTGCCAGCACTATGGGGCAAGACAACTATGGCTACACCTTC
TRBV7-9	TRBJ2-1	-	TRBD2	CASGPPGGSYNEQFF	TGTGCCAGCGGGCCTCCGGGAGGCTCCTACAATGAGCAGTTCTTC
TRBV28	TRBJ1-5	many	-	CASSSQPPGAQPQHF	TGTGCCAGCAGTTCCCAGCCCCCAGGGGCTCAGCCCCAGCATTTT
TRBV20-1	TRBJ1-1	many	-	CSARGGNTEAFF	TGCAGTGCTAGAGGGGGTAACACTGAAGCTTTCTTT
TRBV28	TRBJ2-3	many	-	CASSFRGSLNTQYF	TGTGCCAGCAGTTTCCGCGGTTCATTAAATACGCAGTATTTT
TRBV10-2	TRBJ1-2	-	-	CASSESAGLGYGYTF	TGCGCCAGCAGTGAGTCGGCAGGGTTGGGATATGGCTACACCTTC
TRBV27	TRBJ2-7	few	-	CASSLSGEEQYF	TGTGCCAGCAGTTTGTCGGGTGAGGAGCAGTACTTC
TRBV10-1	TRBJ2-3	-	-	CASSELPESDTQYF	TGCGCCAGCAGTGAGCTCCCGGAGTCCGATACGCAGTATTTT
TRBV27	TRBJ1-4	few	-	CASSPLLGGEGKKLFF	TGTGCCAGCAGTCCCCTATTGGGGGGTGAGGGCAAGAAACTGTTTTTT
TRBV24-1	TRBJ1-5	-	-	CATSDPRTRGQPQHF	TGTGCCACCAGTGATCCCCGGACCCGAGGGCAGCCCCAGCATTTT
TRBV27	TRBJ2-7	many	-	CASSLGERYEQYF	TGTGCCAGCAGTCTAGGGGAGAGGTACGAGCAGTACTTC